This T cell receptor (beta chain) was found in a study of long-term antiretroviral therapy in people with HIV. As for the study in general: There is a gap of about a decade between the earliest samples and the later 2015 immediate-ART recommendation.

No fewer than two post-ART and no fewer than one pre-ART PBMC samples existed for each donor. This CDR3 is built from 12 residues. Germline V gives CDR1 MGHRA, CDR2 YSYEKL. V lost 7 bases and J lost 2, with 8 bases in between. Regarding this clone: Its specificity is not known.

Study-level findings and limits: Repertoires looked antigen-experienced, with only a slight naive shift after ART. After ART, diversity increased yet remained lower than transplant donor controls.

Researchers report immunoSEQ v3.0 was run at survey level. Sequenced by immunoSEQ multiplex PCR; TCRdb stores in-frame clones only, minus some. The data contain some 31,000 clones, approximately 80% of them singletons. The clonotype originates from a woman aged 45-60 years with HIV. The chain is built from TRBV4-1 and TRBJ1-1; D not resolved. Sequencing was performed on unsorted PBMCs, taken 3.1 years after starting antiretroviral therapy. This chain's CDR3 is CASMEGNTEAFF. CDR3 DNA sequence: TGCGCCAGCATGGAGGGAAACACTGAAGCTTTCTTT.